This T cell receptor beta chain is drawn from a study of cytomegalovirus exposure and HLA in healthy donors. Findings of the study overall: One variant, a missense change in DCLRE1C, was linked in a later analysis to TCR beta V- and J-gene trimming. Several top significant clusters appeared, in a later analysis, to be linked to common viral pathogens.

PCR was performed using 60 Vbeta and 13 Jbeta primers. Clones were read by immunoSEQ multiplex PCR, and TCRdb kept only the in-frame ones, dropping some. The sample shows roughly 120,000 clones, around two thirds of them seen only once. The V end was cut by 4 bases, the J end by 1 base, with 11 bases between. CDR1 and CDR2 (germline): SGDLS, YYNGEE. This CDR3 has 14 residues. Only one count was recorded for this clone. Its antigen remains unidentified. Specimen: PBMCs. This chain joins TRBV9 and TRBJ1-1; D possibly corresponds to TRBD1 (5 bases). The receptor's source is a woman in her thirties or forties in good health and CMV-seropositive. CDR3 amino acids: CASSRFGANTEAFF. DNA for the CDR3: TGTGCCAGCAGCCGCTTTGGGGCGAACACTGAAGCTTTCTTT.